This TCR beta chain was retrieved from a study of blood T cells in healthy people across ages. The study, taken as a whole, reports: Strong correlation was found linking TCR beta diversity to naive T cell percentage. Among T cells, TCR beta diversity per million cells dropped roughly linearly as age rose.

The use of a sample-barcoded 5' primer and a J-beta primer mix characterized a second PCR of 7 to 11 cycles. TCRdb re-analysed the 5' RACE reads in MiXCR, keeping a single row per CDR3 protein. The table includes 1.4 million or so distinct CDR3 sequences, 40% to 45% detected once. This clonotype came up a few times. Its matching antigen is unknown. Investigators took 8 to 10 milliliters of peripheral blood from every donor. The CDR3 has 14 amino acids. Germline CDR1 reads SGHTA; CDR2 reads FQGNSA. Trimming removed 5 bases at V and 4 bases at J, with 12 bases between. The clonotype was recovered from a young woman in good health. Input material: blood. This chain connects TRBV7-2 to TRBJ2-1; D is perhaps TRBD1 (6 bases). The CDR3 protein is CASSIDTGYNEQFF. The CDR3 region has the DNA TGTGCCAGCAGCATAGATACAGGGTACAATGAGCAGTTCTTC. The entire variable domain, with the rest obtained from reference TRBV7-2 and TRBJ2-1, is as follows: GAGVSQSPSNKVTEKGKDVELRCDPISGHTALYWYRQSLGQGLEFLIYFQGNSAPDKSGLPSDRFSAERTGGSVSTLTIQRTQQEDSAVYLCASSIDTGYNEQFFGPGTRLTVL.